This passage covers 27 T cell receptor beta chains from one sample sequenced in a study of cytomegalovirus exposure and HLA in healthy donors. The PCR was carried out with 60 Vbeta primers and 13 Jbeta primers. Profiled with immunoSEQ multiplex PCR; TCRdb holds only in-frame clones, not every one. The table lists 65,000 to 85,000 clones, 77% of them singletons. The sequenced sample consisted of PBMCs. The receptors come from a man in his forties or fifties in good health and CMV-seropositive.

This chain joins TRBV7-9 and TRBJ1-2, with D unclear. V lost 0 bases to trimming and J lost 5 bases, with 13 bases between them. The germline gives CDR1 SEHNR, CDR2 FQNEAQ (reference sequence). This CDR3 comprises 15 residues. Here the CDR3 reads CASSLALAGPYGYTF. The DNA of the CDR3 is TGTGCCAGCAGCTTAGCGCTGGCAGGTCCTTATGGCTACACCTTC. The full variable domain, completed using reference TRBV7-9 and TRBJ1-2, is DTGVSQNPRHKITKRGQNVTFRCDPISEHNRLYWYRQTLGQGPEFLTYFQNEAQLEKSRLLSDRFSAERPKGSFSTLEIQRTEQGDSAMYLCASSLALAGPYGYTFGSGTRLTVV.

V usage is TRBV9 and J usage is TRBJ1-1, with D unclear. The CDR3 length is 13 residues. Germline V gene sequence: CDR1 SGDLS, CDR2 YYNGEE. V lost 8 bases, J lost 4 bases, and 15 bases lay in between. CDR3 loop: CASSLGFFTEAFF. The DNA for the CDR3 is TGTGCCAGTTCACTAGGGTTTTTCACTGAAGCTTTCTTT.

The chain has TRBV7-2 and TRBJ2-1; 14 positions agree with TRBD2. This CDR3 region has 15 residues. CDR1 and CDR2 (germline): SGHTA, FQGNSA. Trimming took 7 bases from V and 7 from J; bases not matched to a gene: 6. Written as DNA, the CDR3 is TGTGCCAGCAACGGACTAGCGGGAGGTGTGAATGAGCAGTTCTTC. Its protein is CASNGLAGGVNEQFF.

The chain carries TRBV19 and TRBJ2-7; the D gene is possibly TRBD1 (5 bases). Germline lookup yields CDR1 LNHDA and CDR2 SQIVND (reference sequence). Trimming removed 5 bases at V and 3 bases at J, with 17 bases between. This CDR3 region has 15 residues. CDR3 protein: CASSPLEEGVYEQYF. Written as DNA, the CDR3 is TGTGCCAGTAGTCCCTTAGAAGAAGGGGTCTACGAGCAGTACTTC. The whole variable domain, filled in from reference TRBV19 and TRBJ2-7, reads DGGITQSPKYLFRKEGQNVTLSCEQNLNHDAMYWYRQDPGQGLRLIYYSQIVNDFQKGDIAEGYSVSREKKESFPLTVTSAQKNPTAFYLCASSPLEEGVYEQYFGPGTRLTVT.

The genes are TRBV7-2 and TRBJ1-1; a weak D match, TRBD1 (5 bases). Germline CDR1 is SGHTA and CDR2 is FQGNSA. V lost 1 base and J 4 bases, leaving 7 bases between the germline ends. The CDR3 runs to 13 residues. Written as DNA, the CDR3 is TGTGCCAGCAGCTTAGGGGGGGGCACTGAAGCTTTCTTT. As protein: CASSLGGGTEAFF.

This clone was counted only a few times. J is TRBJ1-1 and V is TRBV4-3; possible D gene TRBD1, 5 bases. V was pared by 4 bases and J by 1 base, with 7 bases between. The CDR3 sequence is 13 residues long. From germline, CDR1 is LGHNA and CDR2 YSLEER. CDR3 nucleotide sequence: TGCGCCAGCAGCCCGACAGCGAACACTGAAGCTTTCTTT. The encoded protein is CASSPTANTEAFF.

A note on this clone: Other DNA sequences within the sample encode an identical CDR3. The chain links TRBV7-2 to TRBJ2-1, with 12 bases that match TRBD2. The CDR3 runs to 18 residues. Germline V gene sequence: CDR1 SGHTA, CDR2 FQGNSA. V trimming: 2 bases; J trimming: 6 bases; junction bases outside the gene matches: 11. The CDR3 sequence is CASSLFRLTSGSFNEQFF. In DNA form, the CDR3 reads TGTGCCAGCAGCTTATTCAGGCTGACTAGCGGGAGTTTCAATGAGCAGTTCTTC.

V is TRBV5-1 and J is TRBJ1-2; 7 bases match TRBD1. The CDR3 has 14 residues. Germline V CDR1 and CDR2: SGHRS, YFSETQ. V trimming: 1 base; J trimming: 8 bases; junction bases outside the gene matches: 8. The CDR3 DNA is TGCGCCAGCAGCTTGTTAAAGGGGGCGGAGGGCTACACCTTC. This encodes CASSLLKGAEGYTF.

V usage is TRBV19 and J usage is TRBJ2-1; D perhaps matches TRBD2 (5 bases). From germline, CDR1 is LNHDA and CDR2 SQIVND (reference sequence). V was trimmed by 7 bases and J by 0 bases, leaving 16 bases between them. The CDR3 spans 16 residues. The CDR3 DNA reads as TGTGCCAGTACCCTAGATGAGGGAGCCTCCTACAATGAGCAGTTCTTC. Encoded protein: CASTLDEGASYNEQFF.

This chain connects TRBV5-1 to TRBJ2-1; TRBD2 aligns across 10 bases. From germline, CDR1 is SGHRS and CDR2 YFSETQ. V dropped 2 bases and J dropped 6; count of bases not matched to a gene: 5. This CDR3 has 15 residues. CDR3: CASSLAGGWGNEQFF. The CDR3 DNA follows: TGCGCCAGCAGCTTAGCGGGAGGGTGGGGCAATGAGCAGTTCTTC.

This clone is medium-sized within its sample. The rearrangement uses TRBV5-4 and TRBJ2-7; the match to TRBD1 covers 7 bases. From germline, CDR1 is SGHNT and CDR2 YYREEE (reference sequence). With 2 bases clipped from V and 1 base from J, the junction kept 3 bases outside the gene matches. This CDR3 has 14 residues. The CDR3 protein is CASSFTRGSYEQYF. CDR3 sequence (DNA): TGTGCCAGCAGCTTCACCAGGGGGTCCTACGAGCAGTACTTC.

The chain joins TRBV2 to TRBJ1-2; tentatively, D is TRBD1 (6 bases). Trimming removed 4 bases at V and 4 bases at J, with 16 bases between. This CDR3 has 15 residues. Germline V gene data show CDR1 as SNHLY and CDR2 as FYNNEI. DNA for the CDR3: TGTGCCAGCAGTGTAGATTTGGGGGCGGGCTATGGCTACACCTTC. Amino acid sequence: CASSVDLGAGYGYTF. Based on the CDR3 plus reference TRBV2 and TRBJ1-2, the full variable domain is EPEVTQTPSHQVTQMGQEVILRCVPISNHLYFYWYRQILGQKVEFLVSFYNNEISEKSEIFDDQFSVERPDGSNFTLKIRSTKLEDSAMYFCASSVDLGAGYGYTFGSGTRLTVV.

The chain is built from TRBV5-1 and TRBJ2-3; 9 bases fit TRBD1. Germline CDR1 reads SGHRS; CDR2 reads YFSETQ. The CDR3 totals 17 residues. J lost 1 base, V lost 0 bases, and 6 bases had no gene match. CDR3 DNA: TGCGCCAGCAGCTTGGGGGGACAGGGCATCGGCACAGATACGCAGTATTTT. Its protein product is CASSLGGQGIGTDTQYF.

CDR3 sequence: CASSEANWDRVSNEQFF. As DNA, the CDR3 is TGTGCCAGCAGTGAAGCGAACTGGGACAGGGTGTCGAATGAGCAGTTCTTC. The chain uses TRBV6-1 and TRBJ2-1, with TRBD1 identical over 9 bases. Germline loops: CDR1 MNHNS, CDR2 SASEGT. V shed 0 bases, J shed 7 bases, and the junction held 10 bases outside the gene matches. The CDR3 has 17 residues.

As DNA, the CDR3 is TGTGCCAGCAGTTTACGCAGGCTAGGGGTCACAGATACGCAGTATTTT. Translating gives CASSLRRLGVTDTQYF. The chain couples TRBV27 to TRBJ2-3, with D possibly matching TRBD1 (5 bases). The germline gives CDR1 MNHEY, CDR2 SMNVEV (reference sequence). The ends were cut back, 2 bases at V and 2 bases at J, with 14 bases in the middle. This CDR3 region has 16 residues.

The CDR3 sequence is CASSRDRAPNYGYTF. CDR3 coding DNA: TGTGCCAGCAGCCGCGACAGGGCTCCTAACTATGGCTACACCTTC. The gene calls are TRBV13 and TRBJ1-2, with 7 bases fitting TRBD1. Trimming cost V 5 bases and J 0 bases; bases outside gene matches: 6. This CDR3 comprises 15 residues. Germline CDR1 PRHDT, CDR2 FYEKMQ (reference sequence).

The chain links TRBV19 to TRBJ2-2, with 7 nucleotides matching TRBD1. Germline loops: CDR1 LNHDA, CDR2 SQIVND (reference sequence). There are 14 residues in the CDR3. Germline trimming cut 5 bases from V and 6 bases from J; bases unmatched to any gene: 6. The CDR3 DNA is TGTGCCAGTAGTGCACAGGGGCGGGCCGGGGAGCTGTTTTTT. Translation: CASSAQGRAGELFF.

CDR3 nucleotides: TGTGCTAGTGGGGGGCAGGGGGCAGGGGCCGGGGAGCTGTTTTTT. Its translation: CASGGQGAGAGELFF. V is TRBV12-5 and J is TRBJ2-2; 8 positions match TRBD1. CDR1 is LGHNT and CDR2 is FRNRAP in the germline V gene. The J segment lost 6 bases and the V segment lost 6 bases, leaving 9 bases of the junction unmatched. The CDR3 totals 15 residues. Full variable domain (missing parts from reference TRBV12-5 and TRBJ2-2): DARVTQTPRHKVTEMGQEVTMRCQPILGHNTVFWYRQTMMQGLELLAYFRNRAPLDDSGMPKDRFSAEMPDATLATLKIQPSEPRDSAVYFCASGGQGAGAGELFFGEGSRLTVL.

The chain has TRBV15 and TRBJ2-2; 10 bases line up with TRBD2. The germline CDR1 and CDR2 sequences are LNHNV and YYDKDF (reference sequence). CDR3 length equals 13 residues. J gave up 7 bases and V 6 bases, and 2 bases lay outside the gene matches. The CDR3 region has the DNA TGTGCCACCAGTTTAGCGGGAGGCGGGGAGCTGTTTTTT. Translation gives CATSLAGGGELFF.

This sequence joins TRBV5-1 and TRBJ2-6, with 10 nucleotides matching TRBD2. This CDR3 has 18 amino acids. The V and J ends lost 0 bases and 0 bases, in that order; junction bases with no gene match: 3. CDR1 is SGHRS and CDR2 is YFSETQ in the germline V gene. CDR3 DNA sequence: TGCGCCAGCAGCTTGGGACTAGCGGGTACCTCTGGGGCCAACGTCCTGACTTTC. Translation: CASSLGLAGTSGANVLTF.

V and J are TRBV7-3 and TRBJ1-1; D perhaps matches TRBD1 (6 bases). Germline values: CDR1 SGHTA, CDR2 FQGTGA. The CDR3 loop spans 16 amino acids. V lost 5 bases and J lost 2, with 18 bases in between. The CDR3 loop is CASSIQGPVVNTEAFF. In DNA, the CDR3 is TGTGCCAGCAGCATCCAGGGGCCCGTAGTCAACACTGAAGCTTTCTTT.

The V gene is TRBV10-3, the J gene TRBJ2-1; 9 bases align to TRBD2. The CDR3 sequence is 15 residues long. CDR1 and CDR2 from the germline V gene are ENHRY and SYGVKD. J was trimmed by 7 bases and V by 3 bases; bases with no gene match: 7. The CDR3 spells CAISEWREGQNEQFF. CDR3 sequence (DNA): TGTGCCATCAGTGAATGGCGGGAGGGCCAAAATGAGCAGTTCTTC.

The CDR3: CASSLDTQGSWAYEQYF. In DNA form, the CDR3 reads TGTGCCAGCAGCTTAGACACGCAGGGGAGTTGGGCCTACGAGCAGTACTTC. The V gene is TRBV11-3, the J gene TRBJ2-7; maybe TRBD1 (6 bases). The CDR3 covers 17 residues. V dropped 0 bases and J dropped 2 bases, with 17 bases sitting between them. CDR1 and CDR2 (germline): SGHNT, YENEEA.

This chain joins TRBV7-3 and TRBJ1-1, with D maybe TRBD1 (5 bases). The germline gives CDR1 SGHTA, CDR2 FQGTGA. V shed 3 bases and J shed 5 bases, with 16 bases lying between them. The CDR3 extends over 15 amino acids. As DNA, the CDR3 is TGTGCCAGCAGCTTCGGGGGTGGGGCGGTTACTGAAGCTTTCTTT. It translates to CASSFGGGAVTEAFF.

The chain couples TRBV5-1 to TRBJ1-2; D remains unclear. Trimming took off 4 bases at V and 3 bases at J, with 19 bases between the two ends. Germline V gene data show CDR1 as SGHRS and CDR2 as YFSETQ. There are 16 residues in the CDR3. The CDR3 DNA follows: TGCGCCAGCAGCCCCAGTACCCTGGGAGCTTACTATGGCTACACCTTC. Translation: CASSPSTLGAYYGYTF.

The CDR3 protein is CASSRTDYEQYF. CDR3 coding DNA: TGTGCCAGCAGTCGGACAGACTACGAGCAGTACTTC. The chain employs TRBV6-6 and TRBJ2-7, with D tentatively TRBD1 (6 bases). Germline values: CDR1 MNHNY, CDR2 SVGAGI (reference sequence). This CDR3 region has 12 residues. V lost 5 bases and J lost 3, with 8 bases in between.

V is TRBV27 and J is TRBJ1-2; possible D gene TRBD1, 5 bases. Germline V gene sequence: CDR1 MNHEY, CDR2 SMNVEV (reference sequence). Trimming stripped 3 bases from V and 0 bases from J, with 17 bases between. This CDR3 is built from 17 residues. The CDR3: CASSFRDSVGANYGYTF. The CDR3 DNA sequence: TGTGCCAGCAGTTTCCGAGACAGCGTAGGAGCTAACTATGGCTACACCTTC.